The source of this TCR beta chain is a study of cytomegalovirus exposure and HLA in healthy donors. The PCR employed 60 Vbeta primers together with 13 Jbeta primers. Only in-frame clones appear in the TCRdb table, and some are missing; sequencing was by immunoSEQ multiplex PCR. The repertoire holds some 150,000 clones, with roughly four fifths as singletons. Between the trimmed V and J ends, which lost 7 bases and 5 bases, there was a span of 15 bases. The CDR3 covers 13 residues. CDR1 and CDR2 (germline): GTSNPN, SVGIG (reference sequence). Source material: PBMCs. The rearrangement joins TRBV30 to TRBJ1-5; tentatively, D is TRBD1 (5 bases). The source is a woman in her twenties or thirties in good health and CMV-seropositive. CDR3 nucleotides: TGTGCCTCGTCCCCCGGGGGGGATCAGCCCCAGCATTTT. It codes for CASSPGGDQPQHF.